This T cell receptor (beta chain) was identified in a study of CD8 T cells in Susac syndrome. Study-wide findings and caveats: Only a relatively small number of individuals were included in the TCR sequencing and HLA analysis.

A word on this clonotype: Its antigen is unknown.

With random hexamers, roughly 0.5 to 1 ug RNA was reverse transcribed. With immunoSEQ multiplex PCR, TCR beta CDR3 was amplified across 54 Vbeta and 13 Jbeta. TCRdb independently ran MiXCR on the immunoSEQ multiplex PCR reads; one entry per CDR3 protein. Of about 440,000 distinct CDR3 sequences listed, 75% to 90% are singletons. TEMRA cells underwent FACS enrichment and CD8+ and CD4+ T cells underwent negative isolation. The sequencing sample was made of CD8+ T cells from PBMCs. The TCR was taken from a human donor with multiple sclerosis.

The CDR3 sequence: CASSPRLAGDHEQFF. The DNA for the CDR3 is TGTGCCAGCAGTCCTCGACTAGCGGGAGATCATGAGCAGTTCTTC. The chain joins TRBV27 to TRBJ2-1, with 12 bases identical to TRBD2. The germline V gene has CDR1 MNHEY and CDR2 SMNVEV (reference sequence). V shed 5 bases, J shed 8 bases, and the junction held 7 bases outside the gene matches. The CDR3 sequence is 15 residues long.